One and the same sample provided the 11 T cell receptor beta chains below, sequenced in a study of CD4 T cells in relation to SARS-CoV-2 and coronaviruses. Before the COVID-19 pandemic, during about 2011-2019, CD4+ T cells were taken from unexposed donors. Isolation of CD4+ T cells took place after about 9 days in culture. Antigens of these TCRs are unknown. Assay used: immunoSEQ multiplex PCR; TCRdb lists only in-frame clones, some missing. In the table there are about 17,000 clones, about three quarters of which are singletons. Sequenced input: CD4+ T cells from PBMCs, cultured in vitro. The receptors here all came from a human donor in good health.

This clone was found a few times. J is TRBJ2-1 and V is TRBV9; the D gene is possibly TRBD2 (5 bases). The CDR3 has 15 amino acids. Between the trimmed V and J ends, which lost 4 bases and 0 bases, there was a span of 11 bases. Germline V gene data show CDR1 as SGDLS and CDR2 as YYNGEE. CDR3 in DNA: TGTGCCAGCAGCCCAGGAGCGGTCTCCTACAATGAGCAGTTCTTC. The encoded protein is CASSPGAVSYNEQFF.

This clone came up once. The chain uses TRBV6-5 and TRBJ2-1; D possibly corresponds to TRBD1 (6 bases). V was trimmed by 10 bases and J by 0 bases, leaving 10 bases between them. This CDR3 comprises 13 residues. Per the germline V gene, CDR1 is MNHEY and CDR2 is SVGAGI. The CDR3 loop is CATKTGSYNEQFF. CDR3 nucleotides: TGTGCCACCAAGACAGGCTCCTACAATGAGCAGTTCTTC.

This rearrangement joins TRBV7-9 to TRBJ2-7; D is uncertain. CDR1 is SEHNR, CDR2 FQNEAQ, per germline (reference sequence). This CDR3 is built from 13 residues. The V end lost 6 bases, the J end lost 4 bases, and 13 bases lay between the germline ends. The chain's CDR3 is CASRHPAGYEQYF. CDR3 nucleotide sequence: TGTGCCAGCAGGCACCCAGCCGGTTACGAGCAGTACTTC.

Written as DNA, the CDR3 is TGTGCCAGCAGCCTCGATCAGGGGAACACTGAAGCTTTCTTT. It is translated as CASSLDQGNTEAFF. The rearrangement links TRBV7-9 to TRBJ1-1, with D maybe TRBD1 (5 bases). Trimming cost V 5 bases and J 1 base, with 11 bases left between them. CDR1 is SEHNR, CDR2 FQNEAQ, per germline (reference sequence). The CDR3 is 14 residues long.

This chain connects TRBV25-1 to TRBJ1-2; 10 positions match TRBD1. Germline CDR1 and CDR2: MGHDK and SYGVNS. The V gene end was trimmed by 7 bases and the J gene end by 14 bases; junction bases not matched to a gene: 10. This CDR3 region has 12 residues. The chain's CDR3 is CASTRTGGGETF. CDR3 in DNA: TGTGCCAGCACTCGGACAGGGGGTGGCGAAACCTTC.

V gene TRBV27 combines with J gene TRBJ2-7; 13 bases fit TRBD2. The ends lost 4 bases at V and 1 base at J; junction bases unmatched: 10. The CDR3 runs to 18 residues. CDR1 is MNHEY and CDR2 is SMNVEV in the germline V gene (reference sequence). This CDR3 is CASSWNRTSGRASYEQYF. The DNA of the CDR3 is TGTGCCAGCAGTTGGAATCGGACTAGCGGGAGAGCGTCCTACGAGCAGTACTTC.

The J gene is TRBJ2-1, the V gene TRBV24-1; D is unresolved. The CDR3 has 14 amino acids. V was clipped by 3 bases and J by 3 bases, with 8 bases between them. Per the germline V gene, CDR1 is KGHDR and CDR2 is SFDVKD. CDR3 protein: CATSDGGIYNEQFF. DNA of the CDR3: TGTGCCACCAGTGATGGCGGAATCTACAATGAGCAGTTCTTC.

This clone was seen only a few times. The chain joins TRBV3-1 (or the pseudogene TRBV3-2) to TRBJ1-1; no firm D call. The CDR3 consists of 11 residues. The germline V gene has CDR1 LGHDT and CDR2 YNNKEL (reference sequence). V gave up 1 base and J gave up 10 bases, with 7 bases separating them. The CDR3 DNA follows: TGTGCCAGCAGCCAAGGACGGCTAGCTTTCTTT. This gives the protein CASSQGRLAFF.

J is TRBJ1-3 and V is TRBV10-3; the match to TRBD1 covers 8 bases. This CDR3 has 13 amino acids. The V gene's germline CDR1 is ENHRY and CDR2 SYGVKD. With 8 bases clipped from V and 6 bases from J, the junction kept 6 bases outside the gene matches. The CDR3 here is CAIRTDRENTIYF. The CDR3, as DNA: TGTGCCATCCGAACGGACAGGGAAAACACCATATATTTT.

The rearrangement links TRBV2 to TRBJ1-5; 12 bases agree with TRBD1. V shed 5 bases and J 7 bases; nucleotides not matched to a gene: 9. This CDR3 has 16 residues. In germline, CDR1 is SNHLY, CDR2 FYNNEI. CDR3 amino acids: CASSLNRDRGHQPQHF. The CDR3 coding sequence is TGTGCCAGCAGTCTTAACAGGGACAGGGGGCACCAGCCCCAGCATTTT.

The chain joins TRBV19 to TRBJ1-1; unclear D gene. CDR3 length: 13 amino acids. Germline V CDR1 and CDR2: LNHDA, SQIVND (reference sequence). V dropped 7 bases and J dropped 0 bases, with 9 bases sitting between them. In nucleotides, the CDR3 is TGTGCCAGTAACTTCGGGTTGAACACTGAAGCTTTCTTT. Protein product: CASNFGLNTEAFF.